A selection of T cell receptor beta chains follows, all from one sample in a study of blood T cell repertoires in COVID-19. Sequencing was performed with immunoSEQ multiplex PCR; in TCRdb, only in-frame clones are kept and a portion is missing. The data show 100,000 to 150,000 clones, with approximately 90% seen just once and approximately 2% held by the top ten. Sequences were obtained from peripheral blood. Receptor source: a woman aged 50 to 60 with acute or convalescent COVID-19. The CDR3 runs from the conserved cysteine through the conserved F or W. A D gene is named only where the DNA matches it firmly. Only part of the rows carry a size: once, few, many, or a class if the clone is expanded.

v_gene	d_gene	j_gene	abundance	CDR3aa	CDR3nt
TRBV25-1	TRBD1	TRBJ2-5	NA	CASGTAGTQYF	TGTGCCAGCGGGACAGCCGGGACCCAGTACTTC
TRBV5-6	NA	TRBJ1-4	NA	CASSLKGANEKLFF	TGTGCCAGCAGCTTGAAGGGGGCTAATGAAAAACTGTTTTTT
TRBV5-8	NA	TRBJ2-2	NA	CASSTHGSPGELFF	TGTGCCAGCAGCACCCACGGGAGTCCCGGGGAGCTGTTTTTT
TRBV18	TRBD1	TRBJ2-7	NA	CASHGQVTGEQYF	TGTGCCAGCCATGGACAGGTCACCGGCGAGCAGTACTTC
TRBV2	NA	TRBJ2-3	NA	CASSEQSTDTQYF	TGTGCCAGCAGTGAACAGAGCACAGATACGCAGTATTTT
TRBV11-2	NA	TRBJ1-2	NA	CASSPTASYGYTF	TGTGCCAGCAGCCCGACAGCGAGCTATGGCTACACCTTC
TRBV20-1	NA	TRBJ1-2	NA	CSAPTNYGYTF	TGCAGTGCTCCCACTAACTATGGCTACACCTTC
TRBV18	NA	TRBJ2-7	NA	CASSPPNSGTYEQYF	TGTGCCAGCTCACCACCGAATTCAGGGACCTACGAGCAGTACTTC
TRBV7-6	TRBD2	TRBJ2-1	NA	CASSQLTSGGYNEQFF	TGTGCCAGCAGCCAACTTACTAGCGGGGGATACAATGAGCAGTTCTTC
TRBV30	NA	TRBJ2-7	few	CAWTAGITYEQYF	TGTGCCTGGACAGCGGGCATAACCTACGAGCAGTACTTC
TRBV3-1/TRBV3-2	NA	TRBJ1-4	NA	CASSQDQKRGEKLFF	TGTGCCAGCAGCCAAGATCAGAAGCGGGGAGAAAAACTGTTTTTT
TRBV11-3	TRBD2	TRBJ2-7	few	CASSTRTSGYEQYF	TGTGCCAGCAGCACCCGGACTAGCGGCTACGAGCAGTACTTC
TRBV6-2/TRBV6-3	NA	TRBJ1-2	NA	CASSYSQGFGYTF	TGTGCCAGCAGTTACTCGCAGGGGTTTGGCTACACCTTC
TRBV7-9	NA	TRBJ1-2	NA	CASSHGTVYGYTF	TGTGCCAGCAGCCACGGGACTGTCTATGGCTACACCTTC
TRBV7-2	TRBD1	TRBJ1-3	NA	CASSLLGTAGNTIYF	TGTGCCAGCAGCTTATTGGGGACAGCTGGAAACACCATATATTTT
TRBV6-5	NA	TRBJ1-5	NA	CASSYTPQGQPQHF	TGTGCCAGCAGTTACACCCCACAGGGACAGCCCCAGCATTTT
TRBV29-1	TRBD1	TRBJ1-1	NA	CSVLQGEAFF	TGCAGCGTGCTACAGGGGGAAGCTTTCTTT
TRBV19	TRBD1	TRBJ2-7	NA	CASSSWGQNYEQYF	TGTGCCAGTAGTTCGTGGGGACAGAACTACGAGCAGTACTTC
TRBV4-3	NA	TRBJ2-7	NA	CASSQDWSDEQYF	TGCGCCAGCAGCCAAGATTGGTCGGACGAGCAGTACTTC
TRBV12-3/TRBV12-4	NA	TRBJ1-2	NA	CASSLWGPYGYTF	TGTGCCAGCAGTTTATGGGGGCCCTATGGCTACACCTTC
TRBV24-1	NA	TRBJ1-2	NA	CATSDSGRRGSYTF	TGTGCCACCAGTGATTCCGGAAGAAGGGGAAGCTACACCTTC
TRBV10-3	NA	TRBJ2-1	NA	CAISEYGGLSANEQFF	TGTGCCATCAGTGAGTACGGGGGGCTTTCGGCCAATGAGCAGTTCTTC
TRBV2	NA	TRBJ2-3	NA	CASSGRHRGTDTQYF	TGTGCCAGCAGTGGTCGACATCGAGGCACAGATACGCAGTATTTT
TRBV6-5	TRBD1	TRBJ1-5	NA	CASSLGQFNQPQHF	TGTGCCAGCAGCCTGGGACAGTTCAATCAGCCCCAGCATTTT
TRBV28	TRBD1	TRBJ2-1	once	CASRRQGNEQFF	TGTGCCAGCAGGAGACAGGGCAATGAGCAGTTCTTC
TRBV18	NA	TRBJ2-3	NA	CASSPEDRNGDTQYF	TGTGCCAGCTCCCCCGAAGACAGGAATGGAGATACGCAGTATTTT
TRBV6-5	TRBD1	TRBJ1-2	NA	CASSLRQGFVGYTF	TGTGCCAGCAGTTTGCGACAGGGGTTCGTTGGCTACACCTTC
TRBV9	TRBD1	TRBJ2-2	NA	CASSVRTGSNTGELFF	TGTGCCAGCAGCGTGCGGACAGGATCCAACACCGGGGAGCTGTTTTTT
TRBV11-2	NA	TRBJ2-5	NA	CASSFDGSDGETQYF	TGTGCCAGCAGCTTTGACGGGAGCGACGGGGAGACCCAGTACTTC
TRBV29-1	NA	TRBJ2-1	NA	CSVQGEGKATLNEQFF	TGCAGCGTCCAAGGGGAAGGAAAAGCGACCCTCAATGAGCAGTTCTTC
TRBV7-8	NA	TRBJ2-3	NA	CASSLDRQYTQYF	TGTGCCAGCAGCTTAGACAGGCAATATACGCAGTATTTT
TRBV24-1	TRBD1	TRBJ1-2	NA	CATSDPGTGTGYTF	TGTGCCACCAGTGACCCCGGGACAGGGACCGGCTACACCTTC
TRBV6-2/TRBV6-3	NA	TRBJ1-5	NA	CASSYSGGNQPQHF	TGTGCCAGCAGTTACTCGGGGGGAAATCAGCCCCAGCATTTT
TRBV14	NA	TRBJ2-5	NA	CASSLGRQGMKETQYF	TGTGCCAGCAGTCTCGGAAGGCAGGGGATGAAGGAGACCCAGTACTTC
TRBV6-5	NA	TRBJ1-3	few	CASIFTSSGNTIYF	TGTGCCAGCATTTTTACTAGCTCTGGAAACACCATATATTTT
TRBV6-5	TRBD1	TRBJ1-2	once	CASSYGQGIGGYTF	TGTGCCAGCAGTTACGGACAGGGGATTGGCGGCTACACCTTC
TRBV15	TRBD1	TRBJ1-2	NA	CATRTKPGQGASGYTF	TGTGCCACCAGGACCAAACCGGGACAGGGGGCGAGCGGCTACACCTTC
TRBV7-2	NA	TRBJ2-7	few	CASSLGSSGLSYEQYF	TGTGCCAGCAGCTTAGGGAGTAGCGGCCTCTCCTACGAGCAGTACTTC
TRBV27	NA	TRBJ2-1	NA	CASSLFITGQDEQFF	TGTGCCAGCAGTTTGTTCATTACAGGGCAGGATGAGCAGTTCTTC
TRBV4-2	NA	TRBJ1-6	few	CASSQEYRWDSPLHF	TGTGCCAGCAGCCAAGAGTACAGGTGGGATTCACCCCTCCACTTT
TRBV5-4	TRBD1	TRBJ1-4	NA	CASSRGQGNNEKLFF	TGTGCCAGCAGCCGGGGACAGGGAAATAATGAAAAACTGTTTTTT
TRBV19	NA	TRBJ1-2	NA	CASSTLIEGYTF	TGTGCCAGTAGTACACTGATTGAGGGCTACACCTTC
TRBV10-1	TRBD1	TRBJ1-1	NA	CASKPTAGGRAFF	TGCGCCAGCAAACCAACCGCAGGGGGCCGTGCTTTCTTT
TRBV5-6	NA	TRBJ1-2	once	CASSIRTVSTF	TGTGCCAGCAGCATACGGACAGTTTCCACCTTC
TRBV18	NA	TRBJ2-1	once	CASSPQGSYNEQFF	TGTGCCAGCTCACCACAGGGGTCTTACAATGAGCAGTTCTTC
TRBV5-1	NA	TRBJ2-7	NA	CASSLPGDEQYF	TGCGCCAGCAGCTTGCCGGGGGACGAGCAGTACTTC
TRBV9	NA	TRBJ2-1	NA	CASSVSGGAPNEQFF	TGTGCCAGCAGCGTGTCTGGGGGGGCGCCCAATGAGCAGTTCTTC
TRBV2	TRBD2	TRBJ2-7	NA	CASSGGRRTSGYYEQYF	TGTGCCAGCAGTGGAGGAAGAAGGACTAGCGGTTACTACGAGCAGTACTTC
TRBV12-3/TRBV12-4	NA	TRBJ1-2	NA	CASSSSGFYGYTF	TGTGCCAGCAGTTCCAGCGGATTCTATGGCTACACCTTC
TRBV4-3	TRBD1	TRBJ1-2	NA	CASSQDPGTGAYGYTF	TGCGCCAGCAGCCAAGATCCCGGGACAGGGGCTTATGGCTACACCTTC
TRBV6-5	NA	TRBJ1-1	NA	CASSYLLGEGEAFF	TGTGCCAGCAGTTACTTACTAGGGGAGGGTGAAGCTTTCTTT
TRBV6-5	TRBD2	TRBJ2-3	NA	CASSYRREIDTQYF	TGTGCCAGCAGTTACCGGCGGGAGATAGATACGCAGTATTTT
TRBV24-1	NA	TRBJ1-2	once	CATSDAGGGYTF	TGTGCCACCAGTGATGCAGGAGGTGGCTACACCTTC
TRBV6-5	TRBD1	TRBJ1-1	NA	CASSHEADRSGRAFF	TGTGCCAGCAGTCACGAAGCGGACAGGAGCGGACGAGCTTTCTTT
TRBV3-1/TRBV3-2	TRBD2	TRBJ2-3	NA	CASSQTSATDTQYF	TGTGCCAGCAGCCAAACTAGCGCTACAGATACGCAGTATTTT
TRBV4-3	NA	TRBJ2-6	NA	CASSQDLGAPGANVLTF	TGCGCCAGCAGCCAAGATTTAGGGGCGCCTGGGGCCAACGTCCTGACTTTC
TRBV5-1	NA	TRBJ1-1	NA	CASSLQVANTEAFF	TGCGCCAGCAGCTTACAGGTTGCGAACACTGAAGCTTTCTTT
TRBV6-5	NA	TRBJ2-1	NA	CASSYSGAGNEQFF	TGTGCCAGCAGTTACTCAGGAGCGGGCAATGAGCAGTTCTTC
TRBV13	TRBD2	TRBJ2-7	NA	CASSLGGGSVTYEQYF	TGTGCCAGCAGCTTAGGTGGCGGGAGCGTAACCTACGAGCAGTACTTC
TRBV6-4	NA	TRBJ1-5	NA	CASSAALGQPQHF	TGTGCCAGCAGCGCTGCCCTAGGTCAGCCCCAGCATTTT